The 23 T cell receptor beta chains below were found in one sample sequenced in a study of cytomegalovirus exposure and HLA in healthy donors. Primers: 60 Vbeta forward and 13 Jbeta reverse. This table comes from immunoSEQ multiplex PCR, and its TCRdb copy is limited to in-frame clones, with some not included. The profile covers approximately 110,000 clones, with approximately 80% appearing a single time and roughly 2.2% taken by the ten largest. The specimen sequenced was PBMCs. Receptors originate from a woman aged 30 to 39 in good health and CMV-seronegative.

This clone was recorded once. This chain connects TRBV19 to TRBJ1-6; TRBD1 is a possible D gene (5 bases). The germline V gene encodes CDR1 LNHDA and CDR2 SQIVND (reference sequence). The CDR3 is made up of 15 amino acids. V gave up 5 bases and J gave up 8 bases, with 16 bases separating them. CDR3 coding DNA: TGTGCCAGTAGTTCTTCCAGGGATTCGTATTCACCCCTCCACTTT. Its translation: CASSSSRDSYSPLHF.

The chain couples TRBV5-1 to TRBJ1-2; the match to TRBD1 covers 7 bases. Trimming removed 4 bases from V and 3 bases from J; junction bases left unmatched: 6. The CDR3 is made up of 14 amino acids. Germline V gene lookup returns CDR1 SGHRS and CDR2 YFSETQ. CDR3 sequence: CASSLGDRDYGYTF. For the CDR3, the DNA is TGCGCCAGCAGCCTCGGCGACAGGGACTATGGCTACACCTTC. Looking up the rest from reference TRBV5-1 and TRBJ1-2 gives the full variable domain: KAGVTQTPRYLIKTRGQQVTLSCSPISGHRSVSWYQQTPGQGLQFLFEYFSETQRNKGNFPGRFSGRQFSNSRSEMNVSTLELGDSALYLCASSLGDRDYGYTFGSGTRLTVV.

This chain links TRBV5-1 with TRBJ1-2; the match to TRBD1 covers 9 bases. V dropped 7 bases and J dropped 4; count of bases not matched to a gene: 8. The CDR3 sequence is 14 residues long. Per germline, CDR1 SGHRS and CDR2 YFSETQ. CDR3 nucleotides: TGCGCCAGCGGACAGGGGAGGGAGGCCTATGGCTACACCTTC. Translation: CASGQGREAYGYTF.

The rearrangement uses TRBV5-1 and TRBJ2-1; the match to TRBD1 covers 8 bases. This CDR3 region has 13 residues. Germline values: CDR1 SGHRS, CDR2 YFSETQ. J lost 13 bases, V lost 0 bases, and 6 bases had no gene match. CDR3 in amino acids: CASSLALGTGQFF. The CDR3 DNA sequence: TGCGCCAGCAGCTTGGCCTTGGGGACAGGCCAGTTCTTC.

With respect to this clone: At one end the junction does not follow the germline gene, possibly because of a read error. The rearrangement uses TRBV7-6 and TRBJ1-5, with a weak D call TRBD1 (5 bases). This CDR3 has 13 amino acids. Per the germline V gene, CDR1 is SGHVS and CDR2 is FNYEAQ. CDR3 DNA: TGTGCCAGCAGTCTCGACAGCAAGCAGCCCCAGCATTTT. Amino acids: CASSLDSKQPQHF. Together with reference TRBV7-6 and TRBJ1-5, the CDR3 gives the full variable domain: GAGVSQSPRYKVTKRGQDVALRCDPISGHVSLYWYRQALGQGPEFLTYFNYEAQQDKSGLPNDRFSAERPEGSISTLTIQRTEQRDSAMYRCASSLDSKQPQHFGDGTRLSIL.

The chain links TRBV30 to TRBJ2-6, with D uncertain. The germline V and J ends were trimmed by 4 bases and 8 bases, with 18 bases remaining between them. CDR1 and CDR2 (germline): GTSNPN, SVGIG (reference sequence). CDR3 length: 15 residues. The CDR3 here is CAWNRIPRQSNVLTF. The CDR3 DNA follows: TGTGCCTGGAATCGAATACCCAGACAATCCAACGTCCTGACTTTC.

The CDR3 region is CATGTSGMKSYEQYF. In nucleotides, the CDR3 is TGTGCCACCGGTACTAGCGGGATGAAATCCTACGAGCAGTACTTC. V is TRBV7-2 and J is TRBJ2-7, with 10 bases lining up with TRBD2. The germline V gene encodes CDR1 SGHTA and CDR2 FQGNSA. This CDR3 spans 15 amino acids. The J segment lost 1 base and the V segment lost 10 bases, leaving 10 bases of the junction unmatched.

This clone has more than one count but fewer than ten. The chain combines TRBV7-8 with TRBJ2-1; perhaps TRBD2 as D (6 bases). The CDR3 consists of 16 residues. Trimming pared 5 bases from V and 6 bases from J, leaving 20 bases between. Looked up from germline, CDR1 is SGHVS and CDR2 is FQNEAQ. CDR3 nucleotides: TGTGCCAGCAGCGGGGGGTTCACGGGAGAAACCAATGAGCAGTTCTTC. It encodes CASSGGFTGETNEQFF.

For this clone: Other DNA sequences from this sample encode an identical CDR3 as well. The CDR3 loop reads CASSPPGQGIYGYTF. The CDR3 nucleotides are TGTGCCAGCTCACCCCCCGGACAGGGGATCTATGGCTACACCTTC. The chain is built from TRBV18 and TRBJ1-2, with TRBD1 matching 9 bases. Trimming took 3 bases from V and 4 from J; bases not matched to a gene: 6. The CDR3 has 15 amino acids. CDR1 and CDR2 from the germline V gene are KGHSH and LQKENI.

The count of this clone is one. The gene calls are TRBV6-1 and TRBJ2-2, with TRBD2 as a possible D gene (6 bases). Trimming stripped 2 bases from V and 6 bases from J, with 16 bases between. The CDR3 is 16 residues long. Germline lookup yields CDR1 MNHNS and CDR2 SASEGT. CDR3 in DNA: TGTGCCAGCAGTGAATTTAGGTCGGGAGCTGCCGGGGAGCTGTTTTTT. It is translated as CASSEFRSGAAGELFF.

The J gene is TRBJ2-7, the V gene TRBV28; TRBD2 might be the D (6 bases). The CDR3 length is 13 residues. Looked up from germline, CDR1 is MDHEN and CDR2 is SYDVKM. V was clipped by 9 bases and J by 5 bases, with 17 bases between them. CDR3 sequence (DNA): TGTGCCAGTGCCGTCGGGGGAGGTAACGAGCAGTACTTC. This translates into CASAVGGGNEQYF. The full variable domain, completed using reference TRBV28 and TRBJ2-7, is DVKVTQSSRYLVKRTGEKVFLECVQDMDHENMFWYRQDPGLGLRLIYFSYDVKMKEKGDIPEGYSVSREKKERFSLILESASTNQTSMYLCASAVGGGNEQYFGPGTRLTVT.

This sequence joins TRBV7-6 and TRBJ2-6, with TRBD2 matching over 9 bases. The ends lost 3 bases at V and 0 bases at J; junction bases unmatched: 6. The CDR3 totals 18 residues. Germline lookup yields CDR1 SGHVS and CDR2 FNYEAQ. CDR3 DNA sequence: TGTGCCAGCAGCTTCTCGACTAGCGGTTCCTCTGGGGCCAACGTCCTGACTTTC. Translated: CASSFSTSGSSGANVLTF.

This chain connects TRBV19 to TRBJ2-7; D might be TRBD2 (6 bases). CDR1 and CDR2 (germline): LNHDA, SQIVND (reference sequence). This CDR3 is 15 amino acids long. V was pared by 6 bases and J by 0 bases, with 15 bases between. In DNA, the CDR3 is TGTGCCAGTAGATCCCCGGGAGACCACTCCTACGAGCAGTACTTC. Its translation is CASRSPGDHSYEQYF.

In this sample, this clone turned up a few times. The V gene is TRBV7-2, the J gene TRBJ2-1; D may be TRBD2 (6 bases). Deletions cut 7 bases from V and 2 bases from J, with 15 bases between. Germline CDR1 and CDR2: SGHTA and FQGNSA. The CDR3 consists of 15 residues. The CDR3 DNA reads TGTGCCAGCACCGCAGCGGAGGGACCCTACAATGAGCAGTTCTTC. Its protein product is CASTAAEGPYNEQFF.

This CDR3 is CASREDGRTEAFF. CDR3 DNA: TGTGCCAGCAGGGAGGATGGGAGGACTGAAGCTTTCTTT. The rearrangement joins TRBV2 to TRBJ1-1; no reliable D call. CDR3 size: 13 residues. Germline CDR1 reads SNHLY; CDR2 reads FYNNEI. Trimming left V 6 bases short and J 5 bases short, with 13 bases between.

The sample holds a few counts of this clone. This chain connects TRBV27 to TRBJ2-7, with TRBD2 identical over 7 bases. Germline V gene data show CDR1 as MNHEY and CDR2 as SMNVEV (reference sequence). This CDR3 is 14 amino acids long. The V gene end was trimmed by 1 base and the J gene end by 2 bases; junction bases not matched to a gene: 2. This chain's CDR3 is CASSLYRGAYEQYF. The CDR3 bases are TGTGCCAGCAGTTTATATCGGGGGGCCTACGAGCAGTACTTC.

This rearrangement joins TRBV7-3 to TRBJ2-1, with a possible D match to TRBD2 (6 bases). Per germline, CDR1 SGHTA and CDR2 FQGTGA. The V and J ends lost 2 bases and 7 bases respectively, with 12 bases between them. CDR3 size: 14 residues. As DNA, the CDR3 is TGTGCCAGCAGCTTAGTGGGAGGCCGGAATGAGCAGTTCTTC. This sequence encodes CASSLVGGRNEQFF.

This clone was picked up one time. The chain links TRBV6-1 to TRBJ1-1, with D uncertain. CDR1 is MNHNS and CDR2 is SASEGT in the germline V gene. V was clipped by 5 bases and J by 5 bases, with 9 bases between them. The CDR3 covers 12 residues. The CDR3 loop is CASSLEFTEAFF. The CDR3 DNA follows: TGTGCCAGCAGTTTAGAATTTACTGAAGCTTTCTTT.

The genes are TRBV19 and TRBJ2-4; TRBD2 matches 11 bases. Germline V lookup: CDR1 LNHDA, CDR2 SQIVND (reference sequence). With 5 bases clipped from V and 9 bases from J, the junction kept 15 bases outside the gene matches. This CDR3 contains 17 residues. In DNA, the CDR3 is TGTGCCAGTAGTGTGGGTCTAGCGGGAGGTCCTCGGATCATTCAGTACTTC. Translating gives CASSVGLAGGPRIIQYF.

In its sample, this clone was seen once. The CDR3 region is CASRTVGGIYNEQFF. The CDR3 DNA follows: TGTGCCAGCAGGACAGTGGGGGGGATCTACAATGAGCAGTTCTTC. The rearrangement links TRBV11-2 to TRBJ2-1; TRBD2 aligns across 7 bases. This CDR3 spans 15 amino acids. The germline CDR1 and CDR2 sequences are SGHAT and FQNNGV. V shed 6 bases and J 3 bases; nucleotides not matched to a gene: 8.

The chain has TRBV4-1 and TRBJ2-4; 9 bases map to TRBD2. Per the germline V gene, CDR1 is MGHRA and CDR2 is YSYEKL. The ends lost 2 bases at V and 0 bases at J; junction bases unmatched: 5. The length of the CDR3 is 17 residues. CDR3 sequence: CASSQPTSGGAKNIQYF. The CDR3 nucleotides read TGCGCCAGCAGCCAACCGACTAGCGGAGGAGCCAAAAACATTCAGTACTTC.

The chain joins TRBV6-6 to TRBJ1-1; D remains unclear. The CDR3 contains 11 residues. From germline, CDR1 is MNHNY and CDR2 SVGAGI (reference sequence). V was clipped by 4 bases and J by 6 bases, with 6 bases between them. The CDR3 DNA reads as TGTGCCAGCAGTTTCGGGTCTGAAGCTTTCTTT. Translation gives CASSFGSEAFF.

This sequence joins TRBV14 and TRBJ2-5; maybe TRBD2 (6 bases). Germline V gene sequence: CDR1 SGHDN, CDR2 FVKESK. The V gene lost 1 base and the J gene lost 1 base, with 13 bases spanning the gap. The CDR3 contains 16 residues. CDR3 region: CASSQVTGSPQETQYF. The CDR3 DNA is TGTGCCAGCAGCCAAGTGACCGGGAGTCCCCAAGAGACCCAGTACTTC.